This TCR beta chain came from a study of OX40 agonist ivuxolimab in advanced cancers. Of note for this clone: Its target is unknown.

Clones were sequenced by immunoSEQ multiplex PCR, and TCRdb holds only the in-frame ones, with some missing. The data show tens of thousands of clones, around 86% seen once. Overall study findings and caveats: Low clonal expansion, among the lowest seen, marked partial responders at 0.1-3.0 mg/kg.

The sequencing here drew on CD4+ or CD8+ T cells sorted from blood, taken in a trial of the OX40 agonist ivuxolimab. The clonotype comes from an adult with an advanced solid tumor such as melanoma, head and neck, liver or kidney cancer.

This CDR3 is CASTKGEWGTEAFF. The CDR3 coding sequence is TGTGCCAGCACCAAGGGGGAGTGGGGCACTGAAGCTTTCTTT. The gene calls are TRBV6-6 and TRBJ1-1, with D maybe TRBD1 (6 bases). The V gene lost 7 bases and the J gene lost 4 bases, with 16 bases spanning the gap. In germline, CDR1 is MNHNY, CDR2 SVGAGI (reference sequence). This CDR3 spans 14 amino acids.